This T cell receptor (beta chain) was obtained from a study of PD-L1 blockade in urothelial cancer. The CDR3 has 14 amino acids. Trimming left V 0 bases short and J 8 bases short, with 11 bases between. Germline V CDR1 and CDR2: SGHAT, FQNNGV. Sample numbers ranged from 1 to 8 per patient, encompassing pretreatment and on-treatment collections. Assay used: immunoSEQ multiplex PCR; TCRdb lists only in-frame clones, some missing. The sample shows about 84,000 clones, about 80% of them seen only once. This clone has only a few counts. This sequence was found in a man between 65 and 85 years old with urothelial cancer. The chain carries TRBV11-2 and TRBJ2-1; D gene ambiguous. The sequences come from PBMCs, collected around atezolizumab (anti-PD-L1) treatment. The CDR3 DNA reads as TGTGCCAGCAGCTTAGATACCAGGTCCGATGAGCAGTTCTTC. This sequence encodes CASSLDTRSDEQFF.